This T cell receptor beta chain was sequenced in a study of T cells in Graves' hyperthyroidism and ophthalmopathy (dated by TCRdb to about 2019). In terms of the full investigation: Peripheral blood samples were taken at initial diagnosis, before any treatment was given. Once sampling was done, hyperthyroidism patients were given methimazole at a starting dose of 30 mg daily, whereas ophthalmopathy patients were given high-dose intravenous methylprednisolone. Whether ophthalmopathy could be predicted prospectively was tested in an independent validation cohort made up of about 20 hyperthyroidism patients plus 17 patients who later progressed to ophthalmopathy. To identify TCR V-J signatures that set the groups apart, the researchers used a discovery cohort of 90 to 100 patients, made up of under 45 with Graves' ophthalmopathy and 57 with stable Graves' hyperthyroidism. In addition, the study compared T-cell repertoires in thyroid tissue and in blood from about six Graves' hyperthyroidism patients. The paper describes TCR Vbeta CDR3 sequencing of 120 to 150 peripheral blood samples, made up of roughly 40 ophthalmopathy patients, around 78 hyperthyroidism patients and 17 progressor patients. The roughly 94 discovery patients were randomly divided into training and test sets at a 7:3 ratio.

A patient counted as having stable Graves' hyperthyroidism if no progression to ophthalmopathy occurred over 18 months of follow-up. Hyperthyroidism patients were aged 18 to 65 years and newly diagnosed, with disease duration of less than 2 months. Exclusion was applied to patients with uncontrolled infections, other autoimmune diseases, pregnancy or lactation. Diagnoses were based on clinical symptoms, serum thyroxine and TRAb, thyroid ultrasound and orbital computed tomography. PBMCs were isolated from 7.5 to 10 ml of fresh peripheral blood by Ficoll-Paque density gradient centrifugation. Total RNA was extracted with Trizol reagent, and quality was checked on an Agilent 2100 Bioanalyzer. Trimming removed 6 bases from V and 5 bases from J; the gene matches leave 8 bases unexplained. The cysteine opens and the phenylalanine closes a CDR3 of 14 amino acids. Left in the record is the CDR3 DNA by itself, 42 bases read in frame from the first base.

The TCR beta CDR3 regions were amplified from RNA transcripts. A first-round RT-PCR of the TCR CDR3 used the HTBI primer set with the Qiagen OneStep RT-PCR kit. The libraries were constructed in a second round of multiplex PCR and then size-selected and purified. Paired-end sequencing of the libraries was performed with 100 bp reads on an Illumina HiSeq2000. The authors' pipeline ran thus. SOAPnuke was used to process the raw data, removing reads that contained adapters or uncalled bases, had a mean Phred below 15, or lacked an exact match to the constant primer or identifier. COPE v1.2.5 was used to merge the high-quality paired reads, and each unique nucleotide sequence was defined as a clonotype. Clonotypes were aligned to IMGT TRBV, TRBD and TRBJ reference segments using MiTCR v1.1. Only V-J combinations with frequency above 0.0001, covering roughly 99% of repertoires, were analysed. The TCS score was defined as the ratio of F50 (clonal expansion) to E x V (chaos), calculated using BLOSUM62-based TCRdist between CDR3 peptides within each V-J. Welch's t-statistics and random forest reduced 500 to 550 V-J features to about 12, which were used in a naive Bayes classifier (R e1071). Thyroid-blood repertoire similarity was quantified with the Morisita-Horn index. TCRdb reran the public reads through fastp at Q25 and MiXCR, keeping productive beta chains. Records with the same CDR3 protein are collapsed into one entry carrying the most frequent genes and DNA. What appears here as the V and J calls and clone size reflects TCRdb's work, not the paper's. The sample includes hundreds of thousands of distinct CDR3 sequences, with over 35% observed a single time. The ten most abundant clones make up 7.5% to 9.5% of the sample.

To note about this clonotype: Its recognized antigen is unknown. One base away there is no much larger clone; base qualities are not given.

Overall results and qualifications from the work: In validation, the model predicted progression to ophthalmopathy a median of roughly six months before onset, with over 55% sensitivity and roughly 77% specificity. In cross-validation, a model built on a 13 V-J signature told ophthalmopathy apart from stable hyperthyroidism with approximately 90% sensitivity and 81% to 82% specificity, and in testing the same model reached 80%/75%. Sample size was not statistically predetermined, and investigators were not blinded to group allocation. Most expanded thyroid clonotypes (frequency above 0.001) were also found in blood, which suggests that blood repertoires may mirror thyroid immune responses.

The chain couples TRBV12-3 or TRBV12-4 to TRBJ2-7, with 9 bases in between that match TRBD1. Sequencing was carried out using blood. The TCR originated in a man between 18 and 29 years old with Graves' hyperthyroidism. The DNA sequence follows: TGTGCCAGCAGCCGCGGGACAGGGATGGACGAGCAGTACTTC. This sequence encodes CASSRGTGMDEQYF.